Included here is one TCR beta chain sequence, with context. Its target is unknown. The sample belongs to a study of T cell responses to AZD1222 COVID-19 vaccine. V lost 5 bases and J lost 9, with 20 bases in between. Per the germline V gene, CDR1 is SGHTA and CDR2 is FQGNSA. The CDR3 sequence is 15 residues long. Whole-study findings and limits: Donor demographics were predominantly white British with a female majority; clonal diversity may be underestimated. Only a handful of people who got AZD1222 tested seropositive at baseline. After two AZD1222 doses, spike-specific TCR breadth and depth rose versus day 0.

Some clones are missing from TCRdb's copy, which holds only in-frame ones; the method was immunoSEQ multiplex PCR. The table records around 160,000 clones, 80% to 90% of them present only once. V and J are TRBV7-2 and TRBJ1-5, with unresolved D. Specimen: peripheral blood, collected on day 0 of AZD1222 vaccination. The sequence came from an adult in good health. In nucleotides, the CDR3 is TGTGCCAGCAGCCAAAGCTCCCGGGCCTTGGGGCCCCAGCATTTT. Protein: CASSQSSRALGPQHF.